What follows is one T cell receptor (beta chain) and its context. Its antigen is not yet known. No base-level quality is on record; no much larger clone is a single base apart. The study evaluated CTLA-4 blockade (ipilimumab) given together with focal radiation therapy in patients who had chemo-refractory metastatic non-small-cell lung cancer. The germline V gene supplies CDR1 SGHRS and CDR2 YFSETQ. From the cysteine up to the phenylalanine, the CDR3 has a length of 15 residues. Only CDR3 DNA remains: 45 bases, in frame from the first base. V is clipped by 0 bases and J by 4 bases, and the sequence between their germline boundaries is 10 bases long. These data originate in a study of radiotherapy plus CTLA-4 blockade in lung cancer (dated by TCRdb to about 2018). Describing the broader study: Objective responses were observed in about a sixth of enrolled patients, and disease control was achieved in approximately 29%. What the research found in general, with its limitations: TCR clones derived from tumors expanded in peripheral blood after treatment with radiotherapy and ipilimumab. The strongest predictors of response were reported to be early dynamic shifts in blood T cell clones along with a rise in serum interferon-beta following radiation.

The library came from the immunoSEQ multiplex PCR assay. This is the immuneACCESS table as TCRdb keeps it, with only in-frame sequences that have V and J called. A part of the clones is gone; compared with another copy, unresolved V genes explain less than half, and the rest is unexplained. The sample table lists about 64,000 clones, 72% of them with a count of one. The ten most abundant clones make up about 8.3% of the sample. This clonotype was sampled from a human donor with non-small cell lung cancer whose response to radiotherapy plus ipilimumab could not be evaluated. Sequenced here: peripheral blood, sampled from a patient treated with radiotherapy plus ipilimumab. This chain joins TRBV5-1 to TRBJ2-2; TRBD1 is possibly the D segment (5 matching bases). The CDR3 region has the sequence CASSLDRGSTGELFF. The bases are TGCGCCAGCAGCTTGGATAGGGGCTCCACCGGGGAGCTGTTTTTT.